The entry below gives a single T cell receptor beta chain sequence along with its context. The antigen is not known. Sequenced by immunoSEQ multiplex PCR; TCRdb stores in-frame clones only, minus some. The repertoire holds about 180,000 clones, approximately 92% seen once, with around 0.93% in the top ten. The entry originates in a study of T cell responses to AZD1222 COVID-19 vaccine. Findings and caveats of the study: Among AZD1222 vaccinees, only five or six were seropositive at baseline. The breadth and depth of Spike-specific TCRs increased once two AZD1222 doses had been given. Donors were mostly white British, more females; clonal diversity possibly underestimated. No day 14 peak samples; only post-peak repertoires were characterized.

CDR3 size: 15 residues. The V gene's germline CDR1 is MNHEY and CDR2 SMNVEV (reference sequence). Trimming stripped 5 bases from V and 7 bases from J, with 15 bases between. The source is an adult who received the MenACWY meningococcal vaccine as a control. The V call is TRBV27, the J call TRBJ1-6; D ambiguous. Sequenced material: peripheral blood, taken 28 days after the second dose of the MenACWY control vaccine. CDR3 nucleotides: TGTGCCAGCAGTCCACCTCCTAGGTGGAATTCACCCCTCCACTTT. Amino acids: CASSPPPRWNSPLHF.